This TCR beta chain appears in the sequencing data of a study of post-analysis software for immune sequencing data (dated by TCRdb to about 2015). Background for the entire study: Relapsing-remitting, secondary progressive and progressive-relapsing multiple sclerosis were recorded as disease courses, and subtype annotation was lacking for some patients. The patient repertoires were set against 10 to 11 previously published healthy control repertoires from donors whose ages ranged from roughly 6 to 26 years. A subset of samples was prepared in parallel using single-end sample barcoding, then pooled and co-amplified after Illumina adapter ligation.

The library was built by means of PCR. Sequencing was carried out with an Illumina HiSeq 2500. To reduce PCR and sequencing biases, unique molecular identifiers were built into the TCR beta cDNA libraries. Every 1 to 10 million input T cells yielded approximately 500,000 cDNA molecules, meaning each molecule approximated one T cell. Patient libraries were prepared and sequenced with the same protocol used for the earlier healthy control dataset. Within a given batch, samples were prepared together, multiplexed and sequenced on the same HiSeq lane. The authors' analysis ran thus. Raw barcoded reads were processed with MIGEC, and single-read molecular identifier groups were discarded before consensus assembly and CDR3 extraction. VDJtools was used for post-analysis of the clonotype tables, and diversity was normalized by down-sampling every dataset to the size of the smallest sample. In repertoire overlap clustering, CDR3 amino acid sequences, but not nucleotide sequences, were matched to correct batch-related cross-sample contamination. The public sequencing data were trimmed at Q25 with fastp and processed into clonotypes with MiXCR by TCRdb, which kept only in-frame beta chains. Merged by CDR3 protein, the rows form single entries marked with the most common genes and DNA. The V and J calls and clone size come from TCRdb's table, not from the authors' own analysis. The sample table shows 350,000 to 450,000 distinct CDR3 sequences, and around 33% are seen once. The top ten constitute around an eighth of the sample.

To demonstrate the VDJtools post-analysis software, TCR beta repertoires were profiled from the peripheral blood of 13 young patients with multiple sclerosis. The multiple sclerosis patients were children and adolescents ranging in age from 6 to 15 years. For CDR1 and CDR2, the germline V gene lists SGHTA and FQGTGA. V and J lose 2 bases and 6 bases, and a span of 8 bases separates them. The CDR3 starts with the cysteine, ends with the phenylalanine, and has 14 residues. This entry keeps only the CDR3 DNA: 42 bases, framed from base 1. As for this clonotype: Which antigen it targets is not known. Qualities for individual bases were not recorded, and no much larger clone is one base off.

Here is what the overall study found, with its caveats: Four to six TRBV segments, including TRBV5-6, TRBV5-1 and TRBV20-1, were significantly more frequent in patients than controls. The control group was slightly older than the multiple sclerosis patient group. When samples were clustered directly using the F measure, samples prepared in the same batch co-clustered strongly, which prompted a batch-effect correction. Normalized Chao1 diversity was significantly lower in multiple sclerosis patients than controls, suggesting substantial peripheral T-cell clonal expansion.

The source of this sequence is a girl aged 10-17 years with multiple sclerosis. Specimen: blood. This chain joins TRBV7-3 to TRBJ1-6; the D gene is perhaps TRBD1, on 6 matching bases. The sequenced DNA is TGTGCCAGCAGCTTAGGGGGGGCTAATTCACCCCTCCACTTT. Protein translation: CASSLGGANSPLHF.